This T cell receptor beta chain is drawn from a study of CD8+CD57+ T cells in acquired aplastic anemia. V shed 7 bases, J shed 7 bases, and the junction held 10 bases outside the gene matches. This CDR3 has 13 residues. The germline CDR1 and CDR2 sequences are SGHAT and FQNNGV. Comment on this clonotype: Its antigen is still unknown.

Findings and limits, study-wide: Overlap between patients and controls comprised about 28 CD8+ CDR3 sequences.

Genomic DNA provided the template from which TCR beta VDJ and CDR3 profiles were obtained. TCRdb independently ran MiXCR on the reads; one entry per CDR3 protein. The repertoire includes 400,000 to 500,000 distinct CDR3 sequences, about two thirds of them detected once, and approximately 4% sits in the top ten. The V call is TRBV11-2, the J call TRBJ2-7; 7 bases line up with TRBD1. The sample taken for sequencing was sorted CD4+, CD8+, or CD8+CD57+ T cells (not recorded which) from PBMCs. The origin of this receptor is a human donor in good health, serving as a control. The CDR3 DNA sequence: TGTGCCAGCACCTTCGACAGGGAGCGGGAGCAGTACTTC. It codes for CASTFDREREQYF.